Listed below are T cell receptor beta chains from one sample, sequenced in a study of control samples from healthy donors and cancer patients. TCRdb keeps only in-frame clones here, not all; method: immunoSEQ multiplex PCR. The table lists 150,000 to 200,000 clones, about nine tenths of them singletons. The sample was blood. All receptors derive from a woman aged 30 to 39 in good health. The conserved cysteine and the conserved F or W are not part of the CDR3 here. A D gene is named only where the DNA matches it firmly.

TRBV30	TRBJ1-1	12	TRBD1	AWSRDRGNTEAF
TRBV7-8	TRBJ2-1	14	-	ASSQGSSGSYNEQF
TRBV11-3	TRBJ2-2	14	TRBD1	ASSPGTGGGTGELF
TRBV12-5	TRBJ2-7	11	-	ASGLGQAYEQY
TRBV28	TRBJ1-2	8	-	ASSLDGYT
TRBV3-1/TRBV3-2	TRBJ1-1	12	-	ASSQDGGKTEAF
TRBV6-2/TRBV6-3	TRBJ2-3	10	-	ASSQTRDTQY
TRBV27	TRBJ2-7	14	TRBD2	ASSSHRLAGDYEQY
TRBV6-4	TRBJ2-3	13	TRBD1	ASSDSGQGADTQY
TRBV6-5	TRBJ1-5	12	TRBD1	ASTSGTGNQPQH
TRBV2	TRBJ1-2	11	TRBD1	ASSRDRGRGYT
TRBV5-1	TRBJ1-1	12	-	ASSLRGGDTEAF
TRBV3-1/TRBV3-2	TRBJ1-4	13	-	ASSQGNSHNEKLF
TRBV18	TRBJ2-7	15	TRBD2	ASSPMVLAGGSYEQY
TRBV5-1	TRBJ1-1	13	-	ASSLDLGMNTEAF
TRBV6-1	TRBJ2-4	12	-	ASSDPGAGNIQY
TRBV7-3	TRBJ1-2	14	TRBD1	ASSSYTPGQGGGYT
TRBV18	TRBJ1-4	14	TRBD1	ASSSGQGATNEKLF
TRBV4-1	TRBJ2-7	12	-	ASSLRLDPYEQY
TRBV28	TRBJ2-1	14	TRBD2	ASKPSGSSSYNEQF
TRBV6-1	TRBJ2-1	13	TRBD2	ASSEEVAGGNEQF
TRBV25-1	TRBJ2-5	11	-	ASIGLAQETQY
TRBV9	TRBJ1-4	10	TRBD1	ASSPGGGKLF
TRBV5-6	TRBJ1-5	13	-	ASSLRTGSNQPQH
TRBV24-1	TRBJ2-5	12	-	ATSEGGLQETQY
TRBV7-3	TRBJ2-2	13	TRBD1	ASSLKQGFTGELF
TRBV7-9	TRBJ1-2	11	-	ASSLVGNDGYT
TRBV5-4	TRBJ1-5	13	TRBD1	ASSLDRGGNQPQH
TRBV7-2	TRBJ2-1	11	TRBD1	ASSLVVDREQF
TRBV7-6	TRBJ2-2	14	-	ASSLARTINTGELF
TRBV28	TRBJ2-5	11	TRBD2	ASRDSGSETQY
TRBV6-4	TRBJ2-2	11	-	ASSDTNTGELF
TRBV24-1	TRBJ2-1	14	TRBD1	ATSDAGTGRIDEQF
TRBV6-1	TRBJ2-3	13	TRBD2	ASSEVSSGSHTQY
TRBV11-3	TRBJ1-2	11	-	ASSPGQHYGYT
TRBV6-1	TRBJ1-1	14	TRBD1	ASSEFRGTGGRVAF
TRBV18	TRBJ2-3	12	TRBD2	ASSASGGADTQY
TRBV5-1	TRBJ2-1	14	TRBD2	ASSSLAGGQYNEQF
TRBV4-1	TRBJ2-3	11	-	ASSPPSTDTQY
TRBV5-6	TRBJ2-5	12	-	ASSFSGQVETQY
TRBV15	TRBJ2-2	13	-	ATSRDWPSAGELF
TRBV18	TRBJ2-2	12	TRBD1	ASSQGANTGELF
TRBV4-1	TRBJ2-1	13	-	ASSPMGDSYNEQF
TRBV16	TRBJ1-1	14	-	ASSPNRAGENTEAF
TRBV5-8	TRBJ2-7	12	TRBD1	ASSSGQGAYEQY
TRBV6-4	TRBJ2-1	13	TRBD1	ASSDSQGAGNEQF
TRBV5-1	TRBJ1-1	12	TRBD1	ASSYYRGGTEAF
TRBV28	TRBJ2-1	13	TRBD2	ASSPGTSGRYEQF
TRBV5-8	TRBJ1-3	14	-	ASSLEAVPSGNTIY